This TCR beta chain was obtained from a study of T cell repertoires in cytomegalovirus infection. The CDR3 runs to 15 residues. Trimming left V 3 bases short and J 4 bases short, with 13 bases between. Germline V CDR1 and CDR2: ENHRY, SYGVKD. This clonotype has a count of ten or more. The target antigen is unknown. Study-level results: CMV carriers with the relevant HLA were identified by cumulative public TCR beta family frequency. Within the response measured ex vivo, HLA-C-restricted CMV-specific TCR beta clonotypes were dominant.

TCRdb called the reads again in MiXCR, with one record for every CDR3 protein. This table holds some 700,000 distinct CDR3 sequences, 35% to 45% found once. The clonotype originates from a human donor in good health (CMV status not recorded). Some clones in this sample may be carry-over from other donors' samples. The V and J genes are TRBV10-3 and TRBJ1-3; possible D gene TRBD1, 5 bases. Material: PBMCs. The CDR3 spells CAISDTGVGGNTIYF. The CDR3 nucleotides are TGTGCCATCAGTGACACAGGCGTCGGAGGAAACACCATATATTTT.